The 25 T cell receptor beta chains given below trace back to one sample, sequenced in a study of cytomegalovirus exposure and HLA in healthy donors. PCR involved 60 Vbeta and 13 Jbeta primers. Only in-frame clones appear in the TCRdb table, and some are missing; sequencing was by immunoSEQ multiplex PCR. The table includes about 200,000 clones, 70% to 85% detected once. The source material was PBMCs. Source of these receptors: a male donor in good health and CMV-seronegative.

This clone was counted only a few times. J is TRBJ2-1 and V is TRBV5-1; the match to TRBD2 covers 9 bases. V lost 4 bases and J lost 6; bases outside the gene matches: 11. Germline V gives CDR1 SGHRS, CDR2 YFSETQ. CDR3 length: 16 residues. The CDR3 here is CASSTSPSGITNEQFF. CDR3 sequence (DNA): TGCGCCAGCAGCACATCTCCTAGCGGGATAACCAATGAGCAGTTCTTC.

The V gene is TRBV4-1, the J gene TRBJ2-3; 9 positions agree with TRBD2. The V segment lost 0 bases and the J segment 3 bases; nucleotides outside the gene matches: 10. CDR1 and CDR2 (germline): MGHRA, YSYEKL. CDR3 length: 18 residues. In DNA form, the CDR3 reads TGCGCCAGCAGCCAAGATGGAGGGCTAGCGGGACAAACAGATACGCAGTATTTT. Its protein is CASSQDGGLAGQTDTQYF.

In DNA form, the CDR3 reads TGTGCCAGCTCACCCCAGCGTGGAAGTGGCTACACCTTC. Protein: CASSPQRGSGYTF. The genes are TRBV18 and TRBJ1-2; the D is unclear. V was shortened by 3 bases and J by 7 bases, with 12 bases between the two germline ends. Germline V gene data show CDR1 as KGHSH and CDR2 as LQKENI. The CDR3 loop spans 13 amino acids.

The V gene is TRBV5-1, the J gene TRBJ2-2; 9 positions agree with TRBD1. The trim removed 3 bases at V and 4 bases at J, leaving 10 bases unmatched. The CDR3 runs 17 residues. The germline CDR1 and CDR2 sequences are SGHRS and YFSETQ. The CDR3 sequence: CASSSLGGQGFTGELFF. The DNA for the CDR3 is TGCGCCAGCAGCTCCTTGGGGGGACAGGGTTTCACCGGGGAGCTGTTTTTT. Using reference TRBV5-1 and TRBJ2-2 for the parts outside the CDR3, the full variable domain is KAGVTQTPRYLIKTRGQQVTLSCSPISGHRSVSWYQQTPGQGLQFLFEYFSETQRNKGNFPGRFSGRQFSNSRSEMNVSTLELGDSALYLCASSSLGGQGFTGELFFGEGSRLTVL.

This clone has a handful of counts. The chain employs TRBV7-2 and TRBJ2-5, with D perhaps matching TRBD1 (5 bases). The V gene lost 7 bases and the J gene lost 2 bases, with 11 bases spanning the gap. CDR3 size: 13 residues. Germline lookup yields CDR1 SGHTA and CDR2 FQGNSA. In nucleotides, the CDR3 is TGTGCCAGCAAGGGGTTTACACAAGAGACCCAGTACTTC. The encoded protein is CASKGFTQETQYF.

CDR3 loop: CASSTGSPITDTQYF. CDR3 sequence (DNA): TGTGCCAGCAGTACCGGGAGTCCAATCACAGATACGCAGTATTTT. This sequence joins TRBV2 and TRBJ2-3; tentatively, D is TRBD2 (6 bases). Between the trimmed V and J ends, which lost 5 bases and 2 bases, there was a span of 14 bases. Germline values: CDR1 SNHLY, CDR2 FYNNEI. This CDR3 is built from 15 residues.

The chain recombines TRBV29-1 with TRBJ2-1; 11 bases agree with TRBD2. Per germline, CDR1 SQVTM and CDR2 ANQGSEA. After removal of 3 bases from V and 7 bases from J, the junction contained 5 bases not matched to a gene. The length of the CDR3 is 14 residues. CDR3 loop: CSVDSGRAWNEQFF. CDR3 sequence (DNA): TGCAGCGTTGATAGCGGGAGGGCCTGGAATGAGCAGTTCTTC.

The gene calls are TRBV19 and TRBJ2-3; TRBD2 matches 9 bases. V shed 7 bases and J 1 base; nucleotides not matched to a gene: 12. CDR1 is LNHDA and CDR2 is SQIVND in the germline V gene (reference sequence). The CDR3 length is 17 residues. CDR3 sequence reads: CASTRRWGGGGTDTQYF. CDR3 in DNA: TGTGCCAGTACCCGCCGGTGGGGCGGGGGGGGCACAGATACGCAGTATTTT. The whole variable domain, filled in from reference TRBV19 and TRBJ2-3, reads DGGITQSPKYLFRKEGQNVTLSCEQNLNHDAMYWYRQDPGQGLRLIYYSQIVNDFQKGDIAEGYSVSREKKESFPLTVTSAQKNPTAFYLCASTRRWGGGGTDTQYFGPGTRLTVL.

The rearrangement links TRBV19 to TRBJ2-7; 9 nucleotides match TRBD1. The germline CDR1 and CDR2 sequences are LNHDA and SQIVND (reference sequence). V dropped 4 bases and J dropped 4; count of bases not matched to a gene: 5. This CDR3 spans 14 amino acids. The DNA for the CDR3 is TGTGCCAGTAGTACCCCGGACAGGGGATACGAGCAGTACTTC. Translated, it gives CASSTPDRGYEQYF.

The chain uses TRBV5-1 and TRBJ2-2; 11 bases are a match to TRBD1. Germline V gives CDR1 SGHRS, CDR2 YFSETQ. The trim removed 4 bases at V and 6 bases at J, leaving 2 bases unmatched. This CDR3 region has 14 residues. The CDR3 protein is CASSPGQGAGELFF. CDR3 in DNA: TGCGCCAGCAGCCCGGGACAGGGGGCCGGGGAGCTGTTTTTT.

As to this clone: One end of the junction is discordant with germline, which a read error may explain. V is TRBV7-9 and J is TRBJ1-5, with unresolved D. CDR3 length: 14 amino acids. Per germline, CDR1 SEHNR and CDR2 FQNEAQ (reference sequence). The DNA of the CDR3 is TGTTCCAGCAGCTTAATGGGTGCGGGTGAGCCCCAGCATTTT. Its translation is CSSSLMGAGEPQHF. The full variable domain, in which reference TRBV7-9 and TRBJ1-5 provide the parts outside the CDR3, is DTGVSQNPRHKITKRGQNVTFRCDPISEHNRLYWYRQTLGQGPEFLTYFQNEAQLEKSRLLSDRFSAERPKGSFSTLEIQRTEQGDSAMYLCSSSLMGAGEPQHFGDGTRLSIL.

The rearrangement joins TRBV7-2 to TRBJ2-1; 15 bases are shared with TRBD2. CDR1 SGHTA and CDR2 FQGNSA come from the germline V gene. V gave up 1 base and J gave up 6 bases; unmatched junction bases: 10. This CDR3 has 19 amino acids. Here the CDR3 DNA reads TGTGCCAGCAGCTTAGTACCACGGACTAGCGGGAGGGCCTTCAATGAGCAGTTCTTC. It encodes CASSLVPRTSGRAFNEQFF.

The chain links TRBV29-1 to TRBJ2-7; TRBD1 matches 10 bases. The CDR3 spans 16 residues. J gave up 5 bases and V 3 bases, and 13 bases lay outside the gene matches. Per the germline V gene, CDR1 is SQVTM and CDR2 is ANQGSEA. CDR3 nucleotides: TGCAGCGTTGAGGGGACAGGGGCCAGGCTGGGCGACGAGCAGTACTTC. Protein product: CSVEGTGARLGDEQYF.

The chain uses TRBV13 and TRBJ2-3, with D possibly TRBD2 on 5 matching bases. This CDR3 is built from 14 residues. V was trimmed by 6 bases and J by 6 bases, leaving 16 bases between them. Germline V gene lookup returns CDR1 PRHDT and CDR2 FYEKMQ (reference sequence). The CDR3 coding sequence is TGTGCCAGCAGTTTTGGACTGGGTAGGGATACGCAGTATTTT. Amino acid sequence: CASSFGLGRDTQYF. The variable domain in full, with the rest retrieved from reference TRBV13 and TRBJ2-3, is AAGVIQSPRHLIKEKRETATLKCYPIPRHDTVYWYQQGPGQDPQFLISFYEKMQSDKGSIPDRFSAQQFSDYHSELNMSSLELGDSALYFCASSFGLGRDTQYFGPGTRLTVL.

About this clone: One end of the junction varies from germline; a read error may be responsible. The J gene is TRBJ2-3, the V gene TRBV14; TRBD2 matches 10 bases. Germline-derived CDR1 and CDR2 are SGHDN and FVKESK. This CDR3 contains 13 residues. The CDR3 here is CASSFMTGTSVHF. In DNA form, the CDR3 reads TGTGCCAGCAGCTTTATGACCGGGACTAGCGTGCATTTT.

The V and J genes are TRBV5-1 and TRBJ2-7; TRBD2 matches at 15 bases. V shed 4 bases, J shed 6 bases, and the junction held 5 bases outside the gene matches. Germline V gene lookup returns CDR1 SGHRS and CDR2 YFSETQ. The CDR3 contains 15 residues. The CDR3 DNA reads as TGCGCCAGCAGCCAGGGACTAGCGGGAGGTACCGAGCAGTACTTC. Translation: CASSQGLAGGTEQYF.

The rearrangement uses TRBV7-9 and TRBJ1-2, with D unresolved. The CDR3 extends over 13 amino acids. Per germline, CDR1 SEHNR and CDR2 FQNEAQ (reference sequence). Trimming removed 1 base at V and 8 bases at J, with 11 bases between. The CDR3 DNA sequence: TGTGCCAGCAGCTTAGAAGCTTTGGGCGGCTACACCTTC. This encodes CASSLEALGGYTF.

J is TRBJ1-2 and V is TRBV29-1; 7 bases line up with TRBD1. This CDR3 comprises 15 residues. V was pared by 5 bases and J by 3 bases, with 12 bases of the junction left unmatched. The germline V gene encodes CDR1 SQVTM and CDR2 ANQGSEA. The CDR3 DNA is TGCAGCGTTCGGGACAGTCGAGTTGGGTACTATGGCTACACCTTC. It translates to CSVRDSRVGYYGYTF.

This clone was seen just once. The chain is built from TRBV7-3 and TRBJ2-1; 10 positions agree with TRBD1. The germline CDR1 and CDR2 sequences are SGHTA and FQGTGA. This CDR3 region has 14 residues. J gave up 9 bases and V 5 bases, and 7 bases lay outside the gene matches. CDR3 DNA: TGTGCCAGCAGCCACGGACAGGGGGTGGGTGAGCAGTTCTTC. This encodes CASSHGQGVGEQFF.

V is TRBV5-5 and J is TRBJ2-3, with 7 bases matching TRBD2. The germline V gene encodes CDR1 SGHKS and CDR2 YYEKEE (reference sequence). V was pared by 4 bases and J by 6 bases, with 5 bases of the junction left unmatched. This CDR3 comprises 13 residues. Written as DNA, the CDR3 is TGTGCCAGCAGCGGATCGGGGGGTGATACGCAGTATTTT. Residues: CASSGSGGDTQYF.

The V gene is TRBV30, the J gene TRBJ1-2; the match to TRBD1 covers 9 bases. The CDR3 totals 12 residues. Germline V CDR1 and CDR2: GTSNPN, SVGIG (reference sequence). With V trimmed by 6 bases and J by 8 bases, 7 bases remained unmatched. The CDR3 spells CACQQGAAGYTF. In nucleotides, the CDR3 is TGTGCCTGCCAACAGGGGGCGGCCGGCTACACCTTC.

The J gene is TRBJ2-3, the V gene TRBV9; perhaps TRBD1 as D (6 bases). This CDR3 is 14 amino acids long. Trimming left V 4 bases short and J 4 bases short, with 13 bases between. Germline loops: CDR1 SGDLS, CDR2 YYNGEE. The CDR3, as DNA: TGTGCCAGCAGCCCACAGGGTTTGGCAGATACGCAGTATTTT. This sequence encodes CASSPQGLADTQYF.

CDR3 amino acids: CASRPDRGYYNEQFF. The CDR3 DNA is TGTGCCAGCAGACCAGACAGGGGGTATTACAATGAGCAGTTCTTC. The genes are TRBV6-5 and TRBJ2-1; TRBD1 agrees at 9 bases. Trimming cost V 6 bases and J 4 bases; bases outside gene matches: 7. The germline CDR1 and CDR2 sequences are MNHEY and SVGAGI. This CDR3 has 15 residues.

V usage is TRBV14 and J usage is TRBJ2-1, with D tentatively TRBD1 (5 bases). The germline V gene encodes CDR1 SGHDN and CDR2 FVKESK. CDR3 length equals 18 residues. V was trimmed by 2 bases and J by 8 bases, leaving 25 bases between them. CDR3 sequence reads: CASSQIDGKGQGGDEQFF. The CDR3 DNA is TGTGCCAGCAGCCAAATAGATGGGAAGGGTCAGGGTGGTGATGAGCAGTTCTTC.

This clone was seen once. The V call is TRBV19, the J call TRBJ1-1; D is uncertain. CDR1 is LNHDA, CDR2 SQIVND, per germline (reference sequence). Trimming took off 6 bases at V and 0 bases at J, with 8 bases between the two ends. The length of the CDR3 is 13 residues. Here the CDR3 DNA reads TGTGCCAGTAGCACAGAGATGAACACTGAAGCTTTCTTT. It yields the protein CASSTEMNTEAFF.